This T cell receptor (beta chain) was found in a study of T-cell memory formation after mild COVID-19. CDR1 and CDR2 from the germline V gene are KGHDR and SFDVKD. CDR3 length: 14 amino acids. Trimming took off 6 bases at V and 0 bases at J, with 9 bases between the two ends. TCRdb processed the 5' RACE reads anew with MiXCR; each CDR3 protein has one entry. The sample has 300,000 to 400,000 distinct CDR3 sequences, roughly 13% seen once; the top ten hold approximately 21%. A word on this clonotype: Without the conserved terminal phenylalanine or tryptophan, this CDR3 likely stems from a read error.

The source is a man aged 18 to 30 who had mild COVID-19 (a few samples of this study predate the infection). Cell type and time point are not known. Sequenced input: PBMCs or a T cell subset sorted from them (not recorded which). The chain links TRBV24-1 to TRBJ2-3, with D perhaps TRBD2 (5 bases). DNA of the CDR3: TGTGCCACCAGTAAGGGCGGGAGCACAGATACGCAGTATTCT. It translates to CATSKGGSTDTQYS.